A selection of T cell receptor beta chains follows, all from one sample in a study of blood T cell repertoires in COVID-19. The protocol was immunoSEQ multiplex PCR, while the TCRdb copy is restricted to in-frame clones and leaves out a portion. This table holds about 73,000 clones, approximately 84% found once. Sequencing used peripheral blood. All receptors derive from a human donor in a cohort sampled during active COVID-19. Both conserved end residues are trimmed from each CDR3. The order of the fields is V gene, clone size, J gene, CDR3 protein. Size is stated for part of the rows, as once, few or many counts, or as a class when the clone is expanded.

>TRBV27|.|TRBJ1-2
ASSPRQGLGYGYT
>TRBV29-1|.|TRBJ2-1
STILQGMPYNEQF
>TRBV5-5|.|TRBJ1-1
ASSLQGWNTEAF
>TRBV7-9|once|TRBJ2-1
ASSSDSQRSYNEQF
>TRBV12-3/TRBV12-4|.|TRBJ2-3
ASSYGGADTQY
>TRBV6-5|.|TRBJ1-2
ASSYGGGYGYT
>TRBV9|.|TRBJ2-1
ASSETGGSYNEQF
>TRBV4-3|.|TRBJ1-4
ASSQDRGTGLEKLF
>TRBV9|.|TRBJ2-7
ASSPGDSSYEQY
>TRBV3-1/TRBV3-2|.|TRBJ2-5
ASSLVGGETQY
>TRBV2|.|TRBJ2-4
AGVGTSGGGAKNIQY
>TRBV15|.|TRBJ1-5
ATSRDPGENQPQH
>TRBV5-6|.|TRBJ2-5
ASSFGTPGQETQY
>TRBV11-1|.|TRBJ2-1
ASSSHRVSYNEQF
>TRBV5-4|.|TRBJ2-3
ASSSSGTSTDTQY
>TRBV12-3/TRBV12-4|.|TRBJ1-1
ASSGRSTTEAF
>TRBV4-2|.|TRBJ2-3
ASSQPGYSTDTQY
>TRBV7-2|.|TRBJ2-7
ASSFTGTGAYEQY
>TRBV6-6|.|TRBJ2-7
ASSSRTRVNEQY
>TRBV5-6|.|TRBJ2-7
ASSSTGLKGHEQY
>TRBV5-6|.|TRBJ2-7
ASSSPHRGVSYEQY
>TRBV28|.|TRBJ2-1
ASSPHAGVVNEQF
>TRBV7-3|once|TRBJ2-7
ASSQKGGVGYEQY
>TRBV6-4|.|TRBJ1-2
ASSGSPGGFYGYT
>TRBV3-1/TRBV3-2|.|TRBJ1-1
ASSHQGSSHTEAF
>TRBV4-1|.|TRBJ2-7
ASSQLTGASYEQY
>TRBV2|.|TRBJ1-1
ASSGYGNTEAF
>TRBV6-2/TRBV6-3|.|TRBJ1-5
ASSYDRYNQPQH
>TRBV18|.|TRBJ1-5
ASSPSGAPNDQPQH
>TRBV7-9|.|TRBJ2-1
ASNLGASYNEQF
>TRBV18|.|TRBJ2-7
ASSLRQAYEQY
>TRBV21-1|.|TRBJ2-2
ASSKALEGPGELF